This T cell receptor beta chain derives from a study of blood T cell repertoires in COVID-19. About the research overall: From T cells, B-cell-depleted T cells, or PBMCs came the material, which was cDNA or gDNA.

V lost 0 bases and J 6 bases, leaving 14 bases between the germline ends. CDR1 and CDR2 from the germline V gene are SGHVS and FNYEAQ. The CDR3 covers 15 residues. Per the original data handling: Quantification of nucleated cells was approximated via reference gene primer amplification. Sequencing was performed with immunoSEQ multiplex PCR; in TCRdb, only in-frame clones are kept and a portion is missing. The V and J calls and clone size come from that table; D and trimming were worked out from the DNA. Of about 320,000 clones listed, roughly 85% were seen once; the top ten hold about 7%. The sequenced material came from peripheral blood. V and J are TRBV7-6 and TRBJ1-1, with TRBD1 as a possible D gene (6 bases). This clonotype was obtained from a human donor in a cohort sampled during active COVID-19. CDR3 region: CASSLAWPTGSEAFF. CDR3 bases: TGTGCCAGCAGCTTAGCCTGGCCGACAGGCTCTGAAGCTTTCTTT.